Listed here are 8 T cell receptor beta chains from one sample, sequenced in a study of cytomegalovirus exposure and HLA in healthy donors (dated by TCRdb to 2015 to 2018). Library preparation was by the immunoSEQ multiplex PCR assay. The multiplex PCR relied on a mix of 60 forward primers for TCR Vbeta segments and 13 reverse primers for TCR Jbeta segments. TCRdb stores this immuneACCESS table with in-frame sequences only. Part of the clones is absent; in the studies checked, under half of the shortfall reflects unresolved V genes, and no reason is known for the rest. The sample contains about 180,000 clones, more than 70% of them found a single time. The biggest ten clones account for approximately 1.3% of the sample. The sequenced sample was PBMCs. These receptors all stem from a girl under 18 in good health and CMV-seropositive.

The chain combines TRBV6-4 with TRBJ2-3; the D gene is possibly TRBD2 (5 bases). CDR1 MRHNA and CDR2 SNTAGT come from the germline V gene. The CDR3 covers 15 residues. V was cut by 1 base and J by 1 base, with 9 bases left in between. The CDR3 loop is CASSDWAGGTDTQYF. CDR3 sequence (DNA): TGTGCCAGCAGTGACTGGGCCGGGGGCACAGATACGCAGTATTTT.

This clone was found a few times. The chain has TRBV5-8 and TRBJ2-3; maybe TRBD2 (6 bases). The CDR3 sequence is 15 residues long. V was pared by 4 bases and J by 7 bases, with 19 bases between. Germline-derived CDR1 and CDR2 are SGHTS and YDEGEE. The CDR3 bases are TGTGCCAGCAGCACCGGGACTTTCACGGGTTATACGCAGTATTTT. It encodes CASSTGTFTGYTQYF.

CDR3 loop: CASSHRLAGGSSYEQYF. CDR3 in DNA: TGTGCCAGCAGCCACCGACTAGCGGGAGGGAGCTCCTACGAGCAGTACTTC. The V gene is TRBV7-9, the J gene TRBJ2-7; 14 bases are a match to TRBD2. This CDR3 has 17 amino acids. Germline assignment: CDR1 SEHNR and CDR2 FQNEAQ (reference sequence). V gave up 5 bases and J gave up 0 bases; unmatched junction bases: 6.

This clone showed up just a few times. The chain recombines TRBV27 with TRBJ1-5; the match to TRBD1 covers 7 bases. Unmatched junction bases numbered 6, after V lost 4 bases and J lost 0 bases. The CDR3 has 16 amino acids. Germline CDR1 MNHEY, CDR2 SMNVEV (reference sequence). CDR3 DNA: TGTGCCAGCAGTTCCACCCAGGGGGGTAGCAATCAGCCCCAGCATTTT. Its translation: CASSSTQGGSNQPQHF.

The chain recombines TRBV29-1 with TRBJ1-1; a weak D match, TRBD1 (5 bases). V was trimmed by 2 bases and J by 8 bases, leaving 12 bases between them. Germline loops: CDR1 SQVTM, CDR2 ANQGSEA. The CDR3 runs 12 residues. The DNA for the CDR3 is TGCAGCGTTGAAAGGGGTTCGGCCGAAGCTTTCTTT. It translates to CSVERGSAEAFF. The variable domain in full, completed from reference TRBV29-1 and TRBJ1-1, reads SAVISQKPSRDICQRGTSLTIQCQVDSQVTMMFWYRQQPGQSLTLIATANQGSEATYESGFVIDKFPISRPNLTFSTLTVSNMSPEDSSIYLCSVERGSAEAFFGQGTRLTVV.

The chain recombines TRBV7-2 with TRBJ2-7; 10 nucleotides match TRBD2. Unmatched junction bases numbered 5, after V lost 2 bases and J lost 4 bases. CDR1 is SGHTA, CDR2 FQGNSA, per germline. The CDR3 has 15 amino acids. In DNA form, the CDR3 reads TGTGCCAGCAGCTTATTCACTAGCGGGATATACGAGCAGTACTTC. This sequence encodes CASSLFTSGIYEQYF.

CDR3 sequence: CASSDSTFSEWAFF. The CDR3 DNA sequence: TGTGCCAGCAGTGACTCTACATTTTCCGAATGGGCTTTCTTT. The chain is built from TRBV6-4 and TRBJ1-1; D gene unclear. The V and J ends lost 0 bases and 11 bases respectively, with 16 bases between them. The length of the CDR3 is 14 residues. CDR1 MRHNA and CDR2 SNTAGT come from the germline V gene.

This chain joins TRBV30 and TRBJ2-7, with 9 bases that match TRBD2. Looked up from germline, CDR1 is GTSNPN and CDR2 is SVGIG (reference sequence). After removal of 4 bases from V and 2 bases from J, the junction contained 15 bases not matched to a gene. CDR3 length: 17 residues. DNA of the CDR3: TGTGCCTGGAAGAACGAATTTAGCGGGAGTCAACCCTACGAGCAGTACTTC. It encodes CAWKNEFSGSQPYEQYF.